Presented here are 11 T cell receptor beta chains from one specimen sequenced in a study of T cells after yellow fever vaccination (dated by TCRdb to between 2019 and 2020). The library was made by 5' RACE. The reads were generated on an Illumina HiSeq 2500. Clones were called with MiXCR by TCRdb after fastp trimmed the public reads at Q25, and only in-frame beta chains were retained. Each entry merges the rows of one CDR3 protein and shows their most common DNA and genes. Across this sample there are around 530,000 distinct CDR3 sequences, with roughly a sixth seen only once. The ten largest make up roughly 17% of the sample. What this sample's treatment or condition label stands for: live attenuated yellow fever vaccine strain. Sequenced material: PBMCs, taken 4 to 6 days after the first yellow fever vaccination. Receptors originate from a man aged 18 to 30 who received the YFV17D yellow fever vaccine.

The J gene is TRBJ1-1, the V gene TRBV4-3; possibly TRBD1 for D (5 bases). The V end lost 4 bases, the J end lost 6 bases, and 9 bases lay between the germline ends. Germline loops: CDR1 LGHNA, CDR2 YSLEER. This CDR3 contains 12 residues. CDR3 residues: CASSPGHPEAFF. The DNA of the CDR3 is TGCGCCAGCAGCCCAGGACACCCTGAAGCTTTCTTT.

This clonotype was found many times. This chain connects TRBV5-6 to TRBJ2-3, with 7 bases identical to TRBD2. The CDR3 covers 15 residues. CDR1 and CDR2 from the germline V gene are SGHDT and YYEEEE. The V segment lost 0 bases and the J segment 6 bases; nucleotides outside the gene matches: 7. CDR3 nucleotide sequence: TGTGCCAGCAGCTTGGACGCCCTGCGGGGGGATACGCAGTATTTT. This gives the protein CASSLDALRGDTQYF.

The gene calls are TRBV7-9 and TRBJ2-1; 11 bases are shared with TRBD2. The junction had 8 bases not matched to a gene; V was cut back by 5 bases and J by 5 bases. The CDR3 spans 16 residues. Germline V gene sequence: CDR1 SEHNR, CDR2 FQNEAQ (reference sequence). The CDR3 loop reads CASSPPTSGAHNEQFF. The CDR3 region has the DNA TGTGCCAGCAGCCCCCCGACTAGCGGGGCTCACAATGAGCAGTTCTTC.

The gene calls are TRBV12-3 or TRBV12-4 and TRBJ1-2; 8 bases align to TRBD1. The CDR3 is 14 residues long. With V trimmed by 5 bases and J by 4 bases, 6 bases remained unmatched. CDR3 residues: CASSIGQGTYGYTF. The CDR3 coding sequence is TGTGCCAGCAGTATCGGACAGGGCACCTATGGCTACACCTTC.

This chain links TRBV5-1 with TRBJ2-7, with TRBD1 matching 8 bases. After removal of 9 bases from V and 1 base from J, the junction contained 9 bases not matched to a gene. The CDR3 has 14 amino acids. Per the germline V gene, CDR1 is SGHRS and CDR2 is YFSETQ. The CDR3 sequence: CATAPGQDSYEQYF. The CDR3 DNA reads TGCGCCACCGCCCCGGGACAGGATTCCTACGAGCAGTACTTC. Full variable domain (remainder filled in from reference TRBV5-1 and TRBJ2-7): KAGVTQTPRYLIKTRGQQVTLSCSPISGHRSVSWYQQTPGQGLQFLFEYFSETQRNKGNFPGRFSGRQFSNSRSEMNVSTLELGDSALYLCATAPGQDSYEQYFGPGTRLTVT.

The chain links TRBV12-3 or TRBV12-4 to TRBJ2-2; 9 nucleotides match TRBD2. The CDR3 has 17 residues. V shed 7 bases, J shed 4 bases, and the junction held 13 bases outside the gene matches. The CDR3 DNA reads TGTGCCAGCACCCCGGGACTAGCAGCTTTGGGCACCGGGGAGCTGTTTTTT. This gives the protein CASTPGLAALGTGELFF.

This clonotype was observed a few times. The chain employs TRBV7-2 and TRBJ1-3, with a possible D match to TRBD1 (5 bases). CDR1 is SGHTA, CDR2 FQGNSA, per germline. The length of the CDR3 is 13 residues. Trimming removed 7 bases at V and 3 bases at J, with 10 bases between. The CDR3, as DNA: TGTGCCAGCACCCACAGGAGTGGAAACACCATATATTTT. It codes for CASTHRSGNTIYF.

This clonotype was counted between two and nine times. The rearrangement uses TRBV4-3 and TRBJ2-4, with D perhaps matching TRBD2 (6 bases). The CDR3 is 14 residues long. The V end was cut by 0 bases, the J end by 7 bases, with 10 bases between. The germline V gene has CDR1 LGHNA and CDR2 YSLEER. The CDR3 region is CASSQDPRGNIQYF. DNA for the CDR3: TGCGCCAGCAGCCAAGATCCCCGGGGGAACATTCAGTACTTC.

The chain employs TRBV4-1 and TRBJ2-3; D perhaps matches TRBD2 (6 bases). CDR1 and CDR2 (germline): MGHRA, YSYEKL. Trimming took off 4 bases at V and 6 bases at J, with 14 bases between the two ends. CDR3 length equals 14 residues. The chain's CDR3 is CASSPPRGKDTQYF. In DNA, the CDR3 is TGCGCCAGCAGCCCTCCCCGGGGGAAGGATACGCAGTATTTT.

In this sample, this clonotype turned up a few times. V gene TRBV29-1 combines with J gene TRBJ2-5; D is possibly TRBD2 (6 bases). CDR1 is SQVTM, CDR2 ANQGSEA, per germline. The CDR3 covers 13 residues. V lost 4 bases to trimming and J lost 4 bases, with 13 bases between them. CDR3: CSVAGVKVETQYF. DNA for the CDR3: TGCAGCGTTGCGGGGGTAAAAGTAGAGACCCAGTACTTC.

This clonotype was counted only a few times. V is TRBV27 and J is TRBJ2-7, with 13 nucleotides matching TRBD2. J gave up 0 bases and V 7 bases, and 12 bases lay outside the gene matches. The CDR3 consists of 18 residues. Germline V gene lookup returns CDR1 MNHEY and CDR2 SMNVEV (reference sequence). The CDR3 sequence: CASTSTSGGSIYSYEQYF. DNA of the CDR3: TGTGCCAGCACTTCGACTAGCGGGGGGTCGATCTACTCCTACGAGCAGTACTTC.